This TCR beta chain was observed in a study of Tregs in tolerant kidney transplant recipients. Study outcomes and limitations: No direct test of biological reproducibility was done here.

The length of the CDR3 is 16 residues. Germline V gene sequence: CDR1 MDHEN, CDR2 SYDVKM. Profiling relied on immunoSEQ multiplex PCR, and the TCRdb table lists in-frame clones only, not all of them. Found here are roughly 120,000 clones, about 90% of them singletons; the top ten hold over 0.5%. Points on this clone: The antigen is not known. One end of the junction is discordant with germline, which a read error may explain.

CD4+CD25+CD127- Tregs, CD4+CD25- non-Tregs, CD4 and CD8 cells were sorted. The source is a human donor in good health. The sample taken for sequencing was CD4+ T cells from blood. The rearrangement uses TRBV28 and TRBJ2-5, with TRBD1 matching over 9 bases. The CDR3 loop is CASTLADRGLQETQYF. CDR3 in DNA: TGTGCCAGCACTTTAGCGGACAGGGGCCTCCAAGAGACCCAGTACTTC. Full variable domain (rest looked up from reference TRBV28 and TRBJ2-5): DVKVTQSSRYLVKRTGEKVFLECVQDMDHENMFWYRQDPGLGLRLIYFSYDVKMKEKGDIPEGYSVSREKKERFSLILESASTNQTSMYLCASTLADRGLQETQYFGPGTRLLVL.